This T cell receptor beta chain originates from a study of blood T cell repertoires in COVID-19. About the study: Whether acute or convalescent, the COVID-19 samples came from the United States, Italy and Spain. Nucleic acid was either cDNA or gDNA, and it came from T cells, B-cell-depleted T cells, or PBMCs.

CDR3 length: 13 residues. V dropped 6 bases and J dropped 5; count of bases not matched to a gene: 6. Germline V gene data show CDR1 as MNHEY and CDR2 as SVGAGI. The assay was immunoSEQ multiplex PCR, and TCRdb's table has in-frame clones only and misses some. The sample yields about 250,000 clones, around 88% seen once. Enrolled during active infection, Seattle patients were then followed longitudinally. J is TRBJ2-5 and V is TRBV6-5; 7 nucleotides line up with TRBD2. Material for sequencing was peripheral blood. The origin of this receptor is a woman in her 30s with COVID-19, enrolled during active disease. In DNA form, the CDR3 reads TGTGCCAGCAGCTCCGGACTAGTGGAGACCCAGTACTTC. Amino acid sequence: CASSSGLVETQYF.